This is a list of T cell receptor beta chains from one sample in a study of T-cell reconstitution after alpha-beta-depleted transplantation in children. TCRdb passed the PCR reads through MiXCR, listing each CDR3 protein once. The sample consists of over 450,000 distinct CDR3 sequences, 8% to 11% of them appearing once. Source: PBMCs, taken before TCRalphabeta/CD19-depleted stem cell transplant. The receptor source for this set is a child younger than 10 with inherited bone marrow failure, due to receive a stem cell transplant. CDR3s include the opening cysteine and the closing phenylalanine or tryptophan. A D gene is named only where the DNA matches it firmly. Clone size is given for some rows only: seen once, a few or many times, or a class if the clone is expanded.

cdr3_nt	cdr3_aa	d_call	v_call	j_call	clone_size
TGTGCCAGCAGTTTGGCTAGGGACGGATTCTACACCTTC	CASSLARDGFYTF	-	TRBV27	TRBJ1-2	many
TGCAGTGCTAGAGTGGTCAGTCTAGCGGGGTACAATGAGCAGTTCTTC	CSARVVSLAGYNEQFF	TRBD2	TRBV20-1	TRBJ2-1	many
TGTGCCAGCACCCTGGGGGACGGGGAGCTGTTTTTT	CASTLGDGELFF	-	TRBV12-3/TRBV12-4	TRBJ2-2	many
TGTGCCAGCAGCTTGTTATGGCGGGACGAGGATGAGCAGTTCTTC	CASSLLWRDEDEQFF	-	TRBV7-9	TRBJ2-1	many
TGTGCCACCAGCAGAGTGGTCGGGACAGGCTTCCAAGAGACCCAGTACTTC	CATSRVVGTGFQETQYF	TRBD1	TRBV15	TRBJ2-5	many
TGTGCCAGCAGCTTGGGGACTAGCGACGTCTTC	CASSLGTSDVF	TRBD2	TRBV5-6	TRBJ2-1	few
TGCAGTGCGCGCCCATCCATAGCGGTTAGGTACAATGAGCAGTTCTTC	CSARPSIAVRYNEQFF	-	TRBV20-1	TRBJ2-1	many
TGCGCCAGCACGAAGACAGGGCCCTCCGAGCAGTACTTC	CASTKTGPSEQYF	TRBD1	TRBV5-1	TRBJ2-7	many
TGTGCCAGCGTGGCAGGGGTAGTGGGCGAGCAGTACTTC	CASVAGVVGEQYF	-	TRBV7-9	TRBJ2-7	few
TGCGCCAGCAGCCGCCGGGCCCACGACCCATCGGAGACCCAGTACTTC	CASSRRAHDPSETQYF	-	TRBV4-3	TRBJ2-5	many
TGTGCCAGCAGTCGCGGACTAGCGGGAGCTAGCACAGATACGCAGTATTTT	CASSRGLAGASTDTQYF	TRBD2	TRBV28	TRBJ2-3	many
TGCGCCAGCAGCTTTGCCCCCAATCAGCCCCAGCATTTT	CASSFAPNQPQHF	-	TRBV5-1	TRBJ1-5	many
TGTGCCAGCAGTCCAAGGATTTCCTACGAGCAGTACTTC	CASSPRISYEQYF	-	TRBV28	TRBJ2-7	-
TGCAGTGCGAGAGGTCGCGGGAGAGGATATAGCACAGATACGCAGTATTTT	CSARGRGRGYSTDTQYF	TRBD2	TRBV20-1	TRBJ2-3	-
TGTGCCAGCAGTGAACATCCCGGTTTAGGAATATCTAGCACAGATACGCAGTATTTT	CASSEHPGLGISSTDTQYF	-	TRBV6-1	TRBJ2-3	few
TGTGCCAGCAGTTTAACGGGGGACAGACATTCCTATGGCTACACCTTC	CASSLTGDRHSYGYTF	TRBD1	TRBV28	TRBJ1-2	many
TGTGCCAGCAGTCTAGATCATGGATTTGGATACTTC	CASSLDHGFGYF	-	TRBV28	TRBJ2-7	many
TGCAGTGCTAGAGATAGGCGACAGGGTATAAACATTCAGTACTTC	CSARDRRQGINIQYF	TRBD1	TRBV20-1	TRBJ2-4	-
TGTGCCTGGAGTGATACAGGAGGTGACATTCAGTACTTC	CAWSDTGGDIQYF	-	TRBV30	TRBJ2-4	once
TGTGCCAGTAGTATCCGGACGGGCTACTATGGCTACACCTTC	CASSIRTGYYGYTF	-	TRBV19	TRBJ1-2	-
TGTGCCAGCAGCCAAGCGGGAGCTGGCACAGATACGCAGTATTTT	CASSQAGAGTDTQYF	-	TRBV3-1	TRBJ2-3	-
TGTGCCAACAAGAGGACTAGCGGGAGGGTCAATGAGCAGTTCTTC	CANKRTSGRVNEQFF	TRBD2	TRBV19	TRBJ2-1	-
TGTGCCAGCAGCTCGGACCTAGCGGGCGCCTACAATGAGCAGTTCTTC	CASSSDLAGAYNEQFF	TRBD2	TRBV5-4	TRBJ2-1	-
TGTGCCAGCACCTACAGGGGGATCACAGATACGCAGTATTTT	CASTYRGITDTQYF	TRBD1	TRBV12-3/TRBV12-4	TRBJ2-3	many
TGTGCCAGCAGTTTAAGTCCGCTGGGTCAGCCCCAGCATTTT	CASSLSPLGQPQHF	-	TRBV28	TRBJ1-5	many
TGCAGCGTTGGCGGGGACAGCCTTACGCAGTATTTT	CSVGGDSLTQYF	-	TRBV29-1	TRBJ2-3	-
TGTGCCAGCAGTTATCAACTTCTAGCGGGCAAACTTAGCACAGATACGCAGTATTTT	CASSYQLLAGKLSTDTQYF	TRBD2	TRBV6-2/TRBV6-3	TRBJ2-3	many
TGCAGTGCTAGCCCCAGCGGGAGACACATTCAGTACTTC	CSASPSGRHIQYF	TRBD2	TRBV20-1	TRBJ2-4	many
TGTGCCAGCAGCTTGGCCGAGGTCCTCATGAACACTGAAGCTTTCTTT	CASSLAEVLMNTEAFF	-	TRBV5-5	TRBJ1-1	many
TGTGCCAGCAGCCTTAACTCCGGGACTAGCTCGTATTTT	CASSLNSGTSSYF	TRBD2	TRBV3-1	TRBJ2-3	many
TGTGCCAGTAGTGTTGGGACAGGGGGCCGGCAGCCCCAGCATTTT	CASSVGTGGRQPQHF	TRBD1	TRBV19	TRBJ1-5	many
TGTGCCAGCAGTTATAGTACTCCCGGGGAGCTGTTTTTT	CASSYSTPGELFF	-	TRBV27	TRBJ2-2	many
TGTGCCAGCAGCCGGTACCAAGAGACCCAGTACTTC	CASSRYQETQYF	-	TRBV5-1	TRBJ2-5	many
TGTGCCAGCAGCTTGGAAGTAGGGGGGGGCTACGAGCAGTACTTC	CASSLEVGGGYEQYF	-	TRBV7-6	TRBJ2-7	-
TGCAGCGTTGCGGACGGATTTGGCGGGGCCAACGTCCTGACTTTC	CSVADGFGGANVLTF	-	TRBV29-1	TRBJ2-6	few
TGTGCCAGCAGCCGCCAACGACTAGCGGGGACCTCCTACGAGCAGTACTTC	CASSRQRLAGTSYEQYF	TRBD2	TRBV7-2	TRBJ2-7	-
TGTGCCTGCAGTTTAGAGTTTGGGGACAGGGCCGCCTCCTACAATGAGCAGTTCTTC	CACSLEFGDRAASYNEQFF	TRBD1	TRBV12-3/TRBV12-4	TRBJ2-1	-
TGTGCCAGCAGTTTAGCGACGTCAGCTTTTATGAACACTGAAGCTTTCTTT	CASSLATSAFMNTEAFF	-	TRBV12-3/TRBV12-4	TRBJ1-1	many
TGTGCCAGCAGTTTAATGGGGATCGGCTATGGCTACACCTTC	CASSLMGIGYGYTF	-	TRBV27	TRBJ1-2	many
TGCAGCGTTTCGGGACAGGGGATGAACACTGAAGCTTTCTTT	CSVSGQGMNTEAFF	TRBD1	TRBV29-1	TRBJ1-1	many
TGCAGCGCCGGGGCATACAATGAGCAGTTCTTC	CSAGAYNEQFF	-	TRBV29-1	TRBJ2-1	-
TGTGCCAGCAGCGCGTTCCCTGAATTGGGGGAGCAGTTCTTC	CASSAFPELGEQFF	-	TRBV11-2	TRBJ2-1	many
TGTGCCAGCAGTGAAGCGCCGGGAGGAGGGAGAACTAATGAAAAACTGTTTTTT	CASSEAPGGGRTNEKLFF	-	TRBV2	TRBJ1-4	few
TGTGCCAGCAGGAGAGATGTTCGGAACACTGAAGCTTTCTTT	CASRRDVRNTEAFF	-	TRBV12-3/TRBV12-4	TRBJ1-1	many
TGTGCCAGCAGTTCGACCGGGACAGGGGGCCCACGATTCCAAGAGACCCAGTACTTC	CASSSTGTGGPRFQETQYF	TRBD1	TRBV6-5	TRBJ2-5	many
TGCGCCAGCGAGACTAGCTTGGGCACAGATACGCAGTATTTT	CASETSLGTDTQYF	TRBD2	TRBV4-3	TRBJ2-3	many
TGTGCCAGCAGGGCCAACCTAGCTGTGGGCATACATGAGCAGTTCTTC	CASRANLAVGIHEQFF	-	TRBV6-1	TRBJ2-1	-
TGTGCCAGCACCTCCTCGGGTCTAGCGGGAGCCAGCTACGAGCAGTACTTC	CASTSSGLAGASYEQYF	TRBD2	TRBV4-2	TRBJ2-7	many
TGCGCCAGCAGCCAAGACCCCGGCAGGGACAATGGCTACACCTTC	CASSQDPGRDNGYTF	-	TRBV4-1	TRBJ1-2	many
TGTGCCAGCAGCTTACGGACAGGGCCGGATCAGCCCCAGCATTTT	CASSLRTGPDQPQHF	TRBD1	TRBV7-2	TRBJ1-5	many
TGTGCCAGCAGTCGAGCGACTAGCGGGAAAGGGACAGATACGCAGTATTTT	CASSRATSGKGTDTQYF	TRBD2	TRBV12-3/TRBV12-4	TRBJ2-3	many
TGTGCTAGTGGTTTATCGAGCGGGAGAGACAATGAGCAGTTCTTC	CASGLSSGRDNEQFF	TRBD2	TRBV12-5	TRBJ2-1	once
TGCAGTGCCATAGCGGGAGGAATTACCTACGAGCAGTACTTC	CSAIAGGITYEQYF	TRBD2	TRBV20-1	TRBJ2-7	many
TGTGCCAGCAGCCAAGGTGAAGCGGGAGGCGCGGCAGATACGCAGTATTTT	CASSQGEAGGAADTQYF	TRBD2	TRBV4-2	TRBJ2-3	-
TGTGCCAGCAGCTTATCACTAGCGGGAATCGTTGGTGAGCAGTTCTTC	CASSLSLAGIVGEQFF	TRBD2	TRBV7-2	TRBJ2-1	many
TGTGCCAGCAGTCGGACTAGCGGCCCCTACGAGCAGTACTTC	CASSRTSGPYEQYF	TRBD2	TRBV12-3/TRBV12-4	TRBJ2-7	-
TGCGCCAGCAGCCAAGGCTCTGGAAACACCATATATTTT	CASSQGSGNTIYF	-	TRBV4-3	TRBJ1-3	many
TGCAGTGCTAGTAGGACACCAACTAGCACAGATACGCAGTATTTT	CSASRTPTSTDTQYF	-	TRBV20-1	TRBJ2-3	many